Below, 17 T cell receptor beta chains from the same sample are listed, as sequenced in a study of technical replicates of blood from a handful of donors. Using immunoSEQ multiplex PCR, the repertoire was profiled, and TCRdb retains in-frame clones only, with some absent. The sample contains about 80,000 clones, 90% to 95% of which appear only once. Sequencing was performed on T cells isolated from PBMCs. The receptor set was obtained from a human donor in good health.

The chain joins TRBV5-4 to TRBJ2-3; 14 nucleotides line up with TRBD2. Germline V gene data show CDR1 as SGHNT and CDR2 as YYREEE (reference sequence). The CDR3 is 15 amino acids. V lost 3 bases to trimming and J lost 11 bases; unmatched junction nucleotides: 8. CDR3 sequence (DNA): TGTGCCAGCAGCTCAGGACTAGCGGGGGGCCTTGTGCAGTATTTT. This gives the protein CASSSGLAGGLVQYF.

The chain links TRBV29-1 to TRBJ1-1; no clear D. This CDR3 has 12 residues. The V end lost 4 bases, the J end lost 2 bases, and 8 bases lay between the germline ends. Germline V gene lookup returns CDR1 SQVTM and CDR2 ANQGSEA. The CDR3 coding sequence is TGCAGCGTTGGGGCAAGCAACACTGAAGCTTTCTTT. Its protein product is CSVGASNTEAFF.

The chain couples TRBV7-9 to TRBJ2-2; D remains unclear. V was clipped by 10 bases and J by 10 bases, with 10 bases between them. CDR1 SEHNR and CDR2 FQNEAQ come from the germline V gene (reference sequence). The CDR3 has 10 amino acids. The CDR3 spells CATHQLELFF. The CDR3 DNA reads TGTGCCACCCATCAATTGGAGCTGTTTTTT. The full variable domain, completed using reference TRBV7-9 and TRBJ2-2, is DTGVSQNPRHKITKRGQNVTFRCDPISEHNRLYWYRQTLGQGPEFLTYFQNEAQLEKSRLLSDRFSAERPKGSFSTLEIQRTEQGDSAMYLCATHQLELFFGEGSRLTVL.

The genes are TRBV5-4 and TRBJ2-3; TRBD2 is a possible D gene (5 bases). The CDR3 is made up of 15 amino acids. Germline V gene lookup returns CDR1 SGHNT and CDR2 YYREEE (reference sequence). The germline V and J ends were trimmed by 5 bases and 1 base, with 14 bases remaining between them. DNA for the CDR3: TGTGCCAGCAGGCCAGCGGAGGTCGGCACAGATACGCAGTATTTT. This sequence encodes CASRPAEVGTDTQYF. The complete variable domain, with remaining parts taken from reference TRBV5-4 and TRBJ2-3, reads ETGVTQSPTHLIKTRGQQVTLRCSSQSGHNTVSWYQQALGQGPQFIFQYYREEENGRGNFPPRFSGLQFPNYSSELNVNALELDDSALYLCASRPAEVGTDTQYFGPGTRLTVL.

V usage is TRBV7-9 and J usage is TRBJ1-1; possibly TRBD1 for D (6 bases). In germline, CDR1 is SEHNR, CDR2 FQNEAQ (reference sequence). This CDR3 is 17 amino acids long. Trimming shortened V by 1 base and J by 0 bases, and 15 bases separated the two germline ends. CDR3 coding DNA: TGTGCCAGCAGCTTAGGGTATACAGACAGGCTGAACACTGAAGCTTTCTTT. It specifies CASSLGYTDRLNTEAFF.

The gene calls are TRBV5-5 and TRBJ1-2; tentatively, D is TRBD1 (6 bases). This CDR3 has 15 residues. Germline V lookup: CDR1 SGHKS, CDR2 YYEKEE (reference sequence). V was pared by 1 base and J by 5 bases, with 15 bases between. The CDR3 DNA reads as TGTGCCAGCAGCTTGTTTCCCCCAGGGGAATATGGCTACACCTTC. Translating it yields CASSLFPPGEYGYTF.

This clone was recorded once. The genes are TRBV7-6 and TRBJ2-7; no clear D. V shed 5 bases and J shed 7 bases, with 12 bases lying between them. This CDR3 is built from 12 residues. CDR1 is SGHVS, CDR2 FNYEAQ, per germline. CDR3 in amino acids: CASSEPLREQYF. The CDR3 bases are TGTGCCAGCAGCGAGCCATTACGGGAGCAGTACTTC.

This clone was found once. The CDR3 bases are TGTGCCAGAGGTGACAGGGAGAACGACAATGAGCAGTTCTTC. This gives the protein CARGDRENDNEQFF. The chain uses TRBV2 and TRBJ2-1; 7 positions match TRBD1. This CDR3 is 14 amino acids long. Looked up from germline, CDR1 is SNHLY and CDR2 is FYNNEI. J gave up 5 bases and V 9 bases, and 10 bases lay outside the gene matches.

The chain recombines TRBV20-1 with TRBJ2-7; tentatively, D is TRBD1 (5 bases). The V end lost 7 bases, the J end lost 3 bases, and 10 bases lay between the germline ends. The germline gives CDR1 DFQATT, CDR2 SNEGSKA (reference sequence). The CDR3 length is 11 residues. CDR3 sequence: CSGGANYEQYF. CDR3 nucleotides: TGCAGTGGGGGCGCGAACTACGAGCAGTACTTC.

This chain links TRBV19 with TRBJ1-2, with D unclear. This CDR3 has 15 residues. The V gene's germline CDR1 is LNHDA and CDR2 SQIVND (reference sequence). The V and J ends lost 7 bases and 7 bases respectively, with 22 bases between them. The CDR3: CASTIVLRALGGYTF. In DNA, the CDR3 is TGTGCCAGTACCATAGTGCTGAGGGCGTTAGGTGGCTACACCTTC.

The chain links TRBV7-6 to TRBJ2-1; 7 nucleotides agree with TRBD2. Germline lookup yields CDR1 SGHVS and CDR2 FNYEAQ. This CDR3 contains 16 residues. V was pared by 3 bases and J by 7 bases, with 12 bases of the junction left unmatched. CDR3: CASSLSREGLQNEQFF. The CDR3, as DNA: TGTGCCAGCAGCTTGTCAAGGGAGGGCCTGCAGAATGAGCAGTTCTTC.

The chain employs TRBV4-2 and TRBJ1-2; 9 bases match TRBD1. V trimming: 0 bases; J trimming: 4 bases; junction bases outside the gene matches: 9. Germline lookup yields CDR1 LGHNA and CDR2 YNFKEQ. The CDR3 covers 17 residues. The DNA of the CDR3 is TGTGCCAGCAGCCAAGATCCCAACAGGGGGCGCATCTATGGCTACACCTTC. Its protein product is CASSQDPNRGRIYGYTF.

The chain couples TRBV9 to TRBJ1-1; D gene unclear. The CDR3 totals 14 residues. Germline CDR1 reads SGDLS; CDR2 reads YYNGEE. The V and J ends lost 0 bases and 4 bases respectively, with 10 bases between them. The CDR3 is CASSVVLAVTEAFF. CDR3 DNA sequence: TGTGCCAGCAGCGTAGTCCTTGCAGTCACTGAAGCTTTCTTT. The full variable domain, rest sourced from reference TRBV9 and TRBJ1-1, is DSGVTQTPKHLITATGQRVTLRCSPRSGDLSVYWYQQSLDQGLQFLIQYYNGEERAKGNILERFSAQQFPDLHSELNLSSLELGDSALYFCASSVVLAVTEAFFGQGTRLTVV.

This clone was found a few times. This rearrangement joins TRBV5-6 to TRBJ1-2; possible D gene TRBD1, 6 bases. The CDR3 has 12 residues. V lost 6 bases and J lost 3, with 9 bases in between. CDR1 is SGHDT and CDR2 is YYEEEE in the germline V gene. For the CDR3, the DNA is TGTGCCAGCACTGGACAGTACTATGGCTACACCTTC. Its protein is CASTGQYYGYTF.

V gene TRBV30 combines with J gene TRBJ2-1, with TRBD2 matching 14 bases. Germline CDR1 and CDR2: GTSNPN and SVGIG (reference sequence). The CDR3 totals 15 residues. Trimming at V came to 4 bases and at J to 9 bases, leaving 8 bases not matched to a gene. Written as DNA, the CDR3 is TGTGCCTGGATACTGGGACTAGCGGGAGCGGGTGAGCAGTTCTTC. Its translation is CAWILGLAGAGEQFF.

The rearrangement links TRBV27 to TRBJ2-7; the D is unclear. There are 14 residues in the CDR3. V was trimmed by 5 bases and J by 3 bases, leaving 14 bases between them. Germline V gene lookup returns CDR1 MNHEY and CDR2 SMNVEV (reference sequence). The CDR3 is CASSGQATIYEQYF. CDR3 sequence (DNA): TGTGCCAGCAGTGGCCAGGCGACGATCTACGAGCAGTACTTC.

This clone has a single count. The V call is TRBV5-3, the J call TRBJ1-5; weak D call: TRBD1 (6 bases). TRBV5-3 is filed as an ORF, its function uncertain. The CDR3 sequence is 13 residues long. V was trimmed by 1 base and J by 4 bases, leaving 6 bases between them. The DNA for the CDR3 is TGTGCCAGAAGCTTGAGGGGGAATCAGCCCCAGCATTTT. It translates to CARSLRGNQPQHF.